This TCR beta chain was identified during a study of blood T cells in healthy people across ages. CDR1 LGHNA and CDR2 YSLEER come from the germline V gene. Losses at the gene ends were 5 bases for V and 4 bases for J; bases not matched to a gene: 4. The CDR3 spans 13 residues. Through a sample-barcoded 5' primer and a J-beta primer mix, a second PCR was run for roughly 7 to 11 cycles. TCRdb re-analysed the 5' RACE reads in MiXCR, keeping a single row per CDR3 protein. The table lists hundreds of thousands of distinct CDR3 sequences, under 45% of them singletons. V and J are TRBV4-3 and TRBJ1-1, with 7 bases identical to TRBD1. The TCR comes from a man aged 55 to 69 in good health. The sample comprised blood. CDR3 sequence reads: CASSTRGATEAFF. The CDR3 DNA sequence: TGCGCCAGCAGCACCAGGGGGGCCACTGAAGCTTTCTTT.